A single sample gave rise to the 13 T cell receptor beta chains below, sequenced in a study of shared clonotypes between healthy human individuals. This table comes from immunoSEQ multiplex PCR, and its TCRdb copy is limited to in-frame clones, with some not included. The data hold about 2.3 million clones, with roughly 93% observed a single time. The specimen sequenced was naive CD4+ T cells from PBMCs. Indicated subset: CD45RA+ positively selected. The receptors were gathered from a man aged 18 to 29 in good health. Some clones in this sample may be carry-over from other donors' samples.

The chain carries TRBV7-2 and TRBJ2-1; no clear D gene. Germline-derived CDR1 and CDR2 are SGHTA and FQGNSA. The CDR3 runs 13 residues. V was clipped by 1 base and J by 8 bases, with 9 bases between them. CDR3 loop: CASSLVGYDEQFF. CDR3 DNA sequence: TGTGCCAGCAGCTTAGTAGGGTACGATGAGCAGTTCTTC.

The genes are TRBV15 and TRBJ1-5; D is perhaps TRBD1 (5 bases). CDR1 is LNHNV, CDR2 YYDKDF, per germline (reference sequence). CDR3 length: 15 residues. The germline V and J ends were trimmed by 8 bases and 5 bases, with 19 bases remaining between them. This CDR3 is CATQQGAGYDQPQHF. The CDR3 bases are TGTGCCACCCAGCAAGGGGCAGGGTACGATCAGCCCCAGCATTTT.

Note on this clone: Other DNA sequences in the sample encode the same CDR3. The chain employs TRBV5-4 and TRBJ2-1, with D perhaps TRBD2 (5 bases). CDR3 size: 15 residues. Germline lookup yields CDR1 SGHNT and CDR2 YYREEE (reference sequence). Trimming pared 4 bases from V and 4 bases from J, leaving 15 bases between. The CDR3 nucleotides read TGTGCCAGCAGCGGTCTGGCGGGCACTTACAATGAGCAGTTCTTC. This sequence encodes CASSGLAGTYNEQFF.

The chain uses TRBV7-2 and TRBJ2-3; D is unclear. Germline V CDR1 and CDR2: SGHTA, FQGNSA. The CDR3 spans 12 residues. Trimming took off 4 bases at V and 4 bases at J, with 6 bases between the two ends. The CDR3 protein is CASSYRADTQYF. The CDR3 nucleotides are TGTGCCAGCAGCTACCGGGCAGATACGCAGTATTTT.

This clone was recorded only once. CDR3 sequence: CASSTLRTEYSYEQYF. CDR3 coding DNA: TGTGCCAGTAGTACCCTCCGGACAGAATACTCCTACGAGCAGTACTTC. V usage is TRBV19 and J usage is TRBJ2-7; maybe TRBD1 (6 bases). Trimming pared 4 bases from V and 0 bases from J, leaving 16 bases between. The CDR3 is 16 residues long. Per germline, CDR1 LNHDA and CDR2 SQIVND (reference sequence).

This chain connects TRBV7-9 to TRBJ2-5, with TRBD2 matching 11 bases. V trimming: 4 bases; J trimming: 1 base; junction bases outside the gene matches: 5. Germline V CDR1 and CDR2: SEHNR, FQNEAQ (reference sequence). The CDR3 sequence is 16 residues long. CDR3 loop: CASSSRLAGSQETQYF. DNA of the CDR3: TGTGCCAGCAGCTCAAGACTAGCGGGATCCCAAGAGACCCAGTACTTC.

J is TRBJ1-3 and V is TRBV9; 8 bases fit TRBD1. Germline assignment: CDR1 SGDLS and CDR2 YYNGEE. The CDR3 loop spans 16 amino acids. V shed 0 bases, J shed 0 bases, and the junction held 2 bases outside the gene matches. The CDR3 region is CASSVGDRSSGNTIYF. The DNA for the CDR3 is TGTGCCAGCAGCGTAGGGGACAGGTCCTCTGGAAACACCATATATTTT. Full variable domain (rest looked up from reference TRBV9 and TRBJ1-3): DSGVTQTPKHLITATGQRVTLRCSPRSGDLSVYWYQQSLDQGLQFLIQYYNGEERAKGNILERFSAQQFPDLHSELNLSSLELGDSALYFCASSVGDRSSGNTIYFGEGSWLTVV.

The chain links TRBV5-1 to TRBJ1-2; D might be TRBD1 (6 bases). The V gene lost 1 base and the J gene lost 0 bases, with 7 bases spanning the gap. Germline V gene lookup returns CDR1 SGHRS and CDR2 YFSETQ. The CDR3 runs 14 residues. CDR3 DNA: TGCGCCAGCAGCTTGAACAGGGCTAACTATGGCTACACCTTC. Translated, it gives CASSLNRANYGYTF. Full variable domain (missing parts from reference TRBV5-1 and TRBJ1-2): KAGVTQTPRYLIKTRGQQVTLSCSPISGHRSVSWYQQTPGQGLQFLFEYFSETQRNKGNFPGRFSGRQFSNSRSEMNVSTLELGDSALYLCASSLNRANYGYTFGSGTRLTVV.

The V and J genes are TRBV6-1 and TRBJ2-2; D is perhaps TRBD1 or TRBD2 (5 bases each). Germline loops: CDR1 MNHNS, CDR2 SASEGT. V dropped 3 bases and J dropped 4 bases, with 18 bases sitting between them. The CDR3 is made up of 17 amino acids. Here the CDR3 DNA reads TGTGCCAGCAGTGACCCAGGGAGAGCCGAGAGCACCGGGGAGCTGTTTTTT. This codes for CASSDPGRAESTGELFF.

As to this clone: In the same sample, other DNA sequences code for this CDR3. CDR3 in amino acids: CASSRGQETQYF. The CDR3, as DNA: TGTGCCAGCAGCAGGGGTCAAGAGACCCAGTACTTC. This sequence joins TRBV6-6 and TRBJ2-5, with D possibly TRBD1 on 6 matching bases. The V gene lost 6 bases and the J gene lost 2 bases, with 7 bases spanning the gap. Germline CDR1 is MNHNY and CDR2 is SVGAGI (reference sequence). The CDR3 has 12 residues.

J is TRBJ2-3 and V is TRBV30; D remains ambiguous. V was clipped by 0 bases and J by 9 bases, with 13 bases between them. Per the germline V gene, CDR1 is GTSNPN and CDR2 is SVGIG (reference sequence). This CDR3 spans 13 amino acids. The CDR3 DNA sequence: TGTGCCTGGAGTGTGGGGATGGGCCGCACGCAGTATTTT. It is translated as CAWSVGMGRTQYF.

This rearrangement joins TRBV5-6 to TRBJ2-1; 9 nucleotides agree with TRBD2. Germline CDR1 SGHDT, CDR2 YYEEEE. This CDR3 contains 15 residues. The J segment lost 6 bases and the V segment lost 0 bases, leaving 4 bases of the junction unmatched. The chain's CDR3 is CASSLELAGFNEQFF. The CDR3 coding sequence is TGTGCCAGCAGCTTGGAACTAGCGGGTTTCAATGAGCAGTTCTTC.

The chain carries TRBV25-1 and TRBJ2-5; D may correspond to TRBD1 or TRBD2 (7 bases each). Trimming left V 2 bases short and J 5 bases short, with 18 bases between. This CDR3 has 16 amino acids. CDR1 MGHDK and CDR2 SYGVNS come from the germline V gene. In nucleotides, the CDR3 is TGTGCCAGCAGTGAACTTCGTCAGGGGGGGATGGAGACCCAGTACTTC. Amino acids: CASSELRQGGMETQYF.